The 28 T cell receptor beta chains in this list originate from one sample, sequenced in a study of shared clonotypes between healthy human individuals. Using immunoSEQ multiplex PCR, the repertoire was profiled, and TCRdb retains in-frame clones only, with some absent. The sample holds 2 million to 3 million clones, more than 85% seen once. Material: naive CD4+ T cells from PBMCs. Subset specified: CD45RA+ positively selected. Receptors were obtained from a man aged 18 to 35 in good health. Some clones in this sample may be carry-over from other donors' samples.

The gene calls are TRBV2 and TRBJ1-6; D is unclear. With 1 base removed from V and 9 bases from J, the gap between germline ends came to 28 bases. CDR3 size: 20 residues. Germline CDR1 is SNHLY and CDR2 is FYNNEI. This CDR3 is CASSEERRGGGEGFSSPLHF. CDR3 in DNA: TGTGCCAGCAGTGAAGAAAGGAGAGGTGGCGGGGAGGGTTTTAGTTCACCCCTCCACTTT. Drawing the rest from reference TRBV2 and TRBJ1-6, the complete variable domain is EPEVTQTPSHQVTQMGQEVILRCVPISNHLYFYWYRQILGQKVEFLVSFYNNEISEKSEIFDDQFSVERPDGSNFTLKIRSTKLEDSAMYFCASSEERRGGGEGFSSPLHFGNGTRLTVT.

The gene calls are TRBV10-3 and TRBJ2-2; TRBD1 matches 9 bases. Trimming cost V 6 bases and J 5 bases; bases outside gene matches: 7. Germline V gives CDR1 ENHRY, CDR2 SYGVKD. The CDR3 spans 15 residues. This CDR3 is CAISETGGKTGELFF. DNA for the CDR3: TGTGCCATCAGCGAGACAGGGGGGAAAACCGGGGAGCTGTTTTTT.

The chain couples TRBV6-5 to TRBJ2-5, with TRBD1 matching over 7 bases. This CDR3 is 13 amino acids long. Trimming at V came to 2 bases and at J to 4 bases, leaving 1 base not matched to a gene. Germline V CDR1 and CDR2: MNHEY, SVGAGI. CDR3 bases: TGTGCCAGCAGTTACCCAGGGGGAGAGACCCAGTACTTC. Encoded protein: CASSYPGGETQYF.

The J gene is TRBJ2-7, the V gene TRBV2; D not resolved. Germline values: CDR1 SNHLY, CDR2 FYNNEI. The CDR3 extends over 12 amino acids. Trimming stripped 6 bases from V and 6 bases from J, with 12 bases between. CDR3 amino acids: CASSGTTREQYF. As DNA, the CDR3 is TGTGCCAGCAGCGGTACAACTCGCGAGCAGTACTTC.

A single count supports this clone. Other DNA sequences in the sample encode the same CDR3. The chain joins TRBV19 to TRBJ1-2, with D perhaps matching TRBD1 (5 bases). The length of the CDR3 is 13 residues. Germline V lookup: CDR1 LNHDA, CDR2 SQIVND (reference sequence). Trimming removed 5 bases at V and 2 bases at J, with 9 bases between. Here the CDR3 reads CASSPDRNYGYTF. The CDR3 region has the DNA TGTGCCAGTAGTCCCGACAGAAACTATGGCTACACCTTC. The whole variable domain, remainder taken from reference TRBV19 and TRBJ1-2, is DGGITQSPKYLFRKEGQNVTLSCEQNLNHDAMYWYRQDPGQGLRLIYYSQIVNDFQKGDIAEGYSVSREKKESFPLTVTSAQKNPTAFYLCASSPDRNYGYTFGSGTRLTVV.

J is TRBJ1-1 and V is TRBV21-1. TRBV21-1 is marked as a pseudogene. The CDR3 is 17 residues long. CDR3 amino acids: CASSPRGGLGANTEAFF. CDR3 DNA sequence: TGTGCCAGCAGCCCACGGGGAGGCCTTGGAGCGAACACTGAAGCTTTCTTT.

The chain recombines TRBV2 with TRBJ2-5, with 7 bases matching TRBD2. V shed 5 bases and J 5 bases; nucleotides not matched to a gene: 11. CDR3 size: 15 residues. The germline V gene encodes CDR1 SNHLY and CDR2 FYNNEI. CDR3 DNA: TGTGCCAGCAGTCGTTCCCTCGGGGAGGGGGAGACCCAGTACTTC. Its protein is CASSRSLGEGETQYF.

The chain employs TRBV6-5 and TRBJ2-3; no firm D call. There are 13 residues in the CDR3. Germline CDR1 MNHEY, CDR2 SVGAGI. Deletions cut 2 bases from V and 4 bases from J, with 7 bases between. The DNA for the CDR3 is TGTGCCAGCAGTTACGTCCACTCAGATACGCAGTATTTT. Amino acids: CASSYVHSDTQYF.

The chain joins TRBV10-2 to TRBJ2-7; 7 bases are shared with TRBD2. Germline V gene sequence: CDR1 WSHSY, CDR2 SAAADI. Losses at the gene ends were 5 bases for V and 2 bases for J; bases not matched to a gene: 3. The CDR3 has 13 amino acids. The CDR3 is CASSRGSAYEQYF. The CDR3 bases are TGCGCCAGCAGTCGCGGGAGCGCCTACGAGCAGTACTTC.

This chain links TRBV5-1 with TRBJ2-7, with 10 bases lining up with TRBD2. Germline assignment: CDR1 SGHRS and CDR2 YFSETQ. The V and J ends lost 4 bases and 6 bases, in that order; junction bases with no gene match: 4. This CDR3 is built from 13 residues. The CDR3 loop reads CASSSGRAFEQYF. The CDR3 region has the DNA TGCGCCAGCAGCAGCGGGAGGGCCTTCGAGCAGTACTTC.

The V call is TRBV29-1, the J call TRBJ2-4; 9 nucleotides align to TRBD2. The ends lost 7 bases at V and 14 bases at J; junction bases unmatched: 12. Germline assignment: CDR1 SQVTM and CDR2 ANQGSEA. The CDR3 has 12 amino acids. In DNA, the CDR3 is TGCAGCGCGACCGCCGGGACTAGCCACAAGTACTTC. The encoded protein is CSATAGTSHKYF.

This clone was seen once. The chain has TRBV10-3 and TRBJ2-7; 8 bases map to TRBD2. Trimming took 2 bases from V and 0 from J; bases not matched to a gene: 3. Germline CDR1 reads ENHRY; CDR2 reads SYGVKD. The CDR3 covers 15 residues. CDR3 loop: CAISEGAGGSYEQYF. The CDR3 bases are TGTGCCATCAGTGAGGGGGCGGGAGGCTCCTACGAGCAGTACTTC.

This chain uses TRBV2 with TRBJ2-7, with 7 bases that match TRBD2. Germline CDR1 SNHLY, CDR2 FYNNEI. V trimming: 4 bases; J trimming: 4 bases; junction bases outside the gene matches: 13. The CDR3 spans 16 residues. The CDR3 reads CASSGGEGPKGYEQYF. The CDR3 DNA reads TGTGCCAGCAGTGGGGGGGAGGGACCTAAGGGGTACGAGCAGTACTTC.

V usage is TRBV5-4 and J usage is TRBJ2-5, with D uncertain. Germline CDR1 SGHNT, CDR2 YYREEE (reference sequence). The V and J ends lost 0 bases and 3 bases respectively, with 3 bases between them. This CDR3 contains 12 residues. The CDR3 loop reads CASSLDEETQYF. CDR3 sequence (DNA): TGTGCCAGCAGCTTGGATGAAGAGACCCAGTACTTC. The whole variable domain, filled in from reference TRBV5-4 and TRBJ2-5, reads ETGVTQSPTHLIKTRGQQVTLRCSSQSGHNTVSWYQQALGQGPQFIFQYYREEENGRGNFPPRFSGLQFPNYSSELNVNALELDDSALYLCASSLDEETQYFGPGTRLLVL.

The rearrangement joins TRBV5-1 to TRBJ2-1; 7 bases are a match to TRBD1. V dropped 0 bases and J dropped 9; count of bases not matched to a gene: 15. The CDR3 has 17 residues. CDR1 is SGHRS and CDR2 is YFSETQ in the germline V gene. The CDR3 is CASSLEAGQGGMVEQFF. The CDR3 bases are TGCGCCAGCAGCTTGGAAGCCGGACAAGGGGGCATGGTTGAGCAGTTCTTC.

Only one count was recorded for this clone. The chain employs TRBV6-5 and TRBJ1-1, with D unresolved. CDR3 size: 15 residues. Trimming removed 5 bases at V and 4 bases at J, with 17 bases between. In germline, CDR1 is MNHEY, CDR2 SVGAGI. The CDR3 DNA sequence: TGTGCCAGCAGTCGACCGACAAGAATAGTCACTGAAGCTTTCTTT. It encodes CASSRPTRIVTEAFF.

For this clone: The same CDR3 arises from other DNA sequences in this sample as well. This rearrangement joins TRBV5-1 to TRBJ2-2; D gene ambiguous. There are 12 residues in the CDR3. Germline CDR1 SGHRS, CDR2 YFSETQ. V was cut by 4 bases and J by 6 bases, with 7 bases left in between. The CDR3 sequence: CASSPDPGELFF. In nucleotides, the CDR3 is TGCGCCAGCAGCCCCGACCCCGGGGAGCTGTTTTTT.

This clone showed up just a few times. This sequence joins TRBV19 and TRBJ1-1, with 7 bases aligning to TRBD1. Losses at the gene ends were 10 bases for V and 3 bases for J; bases not matched to a gene: 14. The germline CDR1 and CDR2 sequences are LNHDA and SQIVND (reference sequence). There are 15 residues in the CDR3. The CDR3 reads CAIKGGPARDTEAFF. CDR3 coding DNA: TGTGCCATCAAAGGGGGCCCCGCCCGGGACACTGAAGCTTTCTTT. Looking up the rest from reference TRBV19 and TRBJ1-1 gives the full variable domain: DGGITQSPKYLFRKEGQNVTLSCEQNLNHDAMYWYRQDPGQGLRLIYYSQIVNDFQKGDIAEGYSVSREKKESFPLTVTSAQKNPTAFYLCAIKGGPARDTEAFFGQGTRLTVV.

The chain uses TRBV6-5 and TRBJ2-7, with D possibly TRBD1 on 6 matching bases. CDR3 size: 15 residues. V was trimmed by 0 bases and J by 6 bases, leaving 15 bases between them. Germline CDR1 MNHEY, CDR2 SVGAGI. The CDR3 region is CASSYSGTGLGEQYF. The DNA for the CDR3 is TGTGCCAGCAGTTACTCGGGAACAGGGCTTGGCGAGCAGTACTTC.

V and J are TRBV28 and TRBJ1-5; D is ambiguous. Between the trimmed V and J ends, which lost 1 base and 5 bases, there was a span of 9 bases. This CDR3 comprises 14 residues. The germline V gene encodes CDR1 MDHEN and CDR2 SYDVKM. The CDR3 is CASSLSREYQPQHF. CDR3 sequence (DNA): TGTGCCAGCAGTTTATCTAGGGAATATCAGCCCCAGCATTTT. Together with reference TRBV28 and TRBJ1-5, the CDR3 gives the full variable domain: DVKVTQSSRYLVKRTGEKVFLECVQDMDHENMFWYRQDPGLGLRLIYFSYDVKMKEKGDIPEGYSVSREKKERFSLILESASTNQTSMYLCASSLSREYQPQHFGDGTRLSIL.

The chain combines TRBV25-1 with TRBJ1-2, with D unclear. Germline CDR1 MGHDK, CDR2 SYGVNS. The ends were cut back, 4 bases at V and 1 base at J, with 13 bases in the middle. This CDR3 has 15 residues. CDR3 nucleotides: TGTGCCAGCAGTGGGTTGGGCGCGCGTAACTATGGCTACACCTTC. Its protein is CASSGLGARNYGYTF.

V usage is TRBV28 and J usage is TRBJ1-1; D possibly corresponds to TRBD1 (5 bases). Per germline, CDR1 MDHEN and CDR2 SYDVKM. CDR3 length: 11 residues. V was trimmed by 3 bases and J by 8 bases, leaving 7 bases between them. Here the CDR3 DNA reads TGTGCCAGCAGTTTCAGACAGGAAGCTTTCTTT. Its protein product is CASSFRQEAFF.

This chain joins TRBV4-3 and TRBJ2-7; D is uncertain. V dropped 5 bases and J dropped 0 bases, with 11 bases sitting between them. From germline, CDR1 is LGHNA and CDR2 YSLEER. The CDR3 totals 14 residues. CDR3 nucleotides: TGCGCCAGCAGCATGGACCGCTACTCCTACGAGCAGTACTTC. This translates into CASSMDRYSYEQYF.

The rearrangement joins TRBV27 to TRBJ2-5; weak D call: TRBD2 (6 bases). CDR3 length: 15 residues. The germline V and J ends were trimmed by 5 bases and 5 bases, with 18 bases remaining between them. In germline, CDR1 is MNHEY, CDR2 SMNVEV (reference sequence). CDR3 region: CASSPLGVAGETQYF. The CDR3, as DNA: TGTGCCAGCAGTCCGCTGGGGGTTGCGGGGGAGACCCAGTACTTC.

In this sample, this clone turned up once. V and J are TRBV5-8 and TRBJ1-5; maybe TRBD1 (6 bases). The CDR3 sequence is 16 residues long. V was pared by 2 bases and J by 5 bases, with 17 bases between. Germline CDR1 and CDR2: SGHTS and YDEGEE. CDR3 residues: CASSLNRAGGDQPQHF. In DNA, the CDR3 is TGTGCCAGCAGCTTAAACAGGGCTGGGGGAGATCAGCCCCAGCATTTT. The full variable domain, with the rest looked up from reference TRBV5-8 and TRBJ1-5, is EAGVTQSPTHLIKTRGQQATLRCSPISGHTSVYWYQQALGLGLQFLLWYDEGEERNRGNFPPRFSGRQFPNYSSELNVNALELEDSALYLCASSLNRAGGDQPQHFGDGTRLSIL.

This chain uses TRBV5-5 with TRBJ2-1; 7 bases match TRBD2. CDR1 is SGHKS and CDR2 is YYEKEE in the germline V gene (reference sequence). Losses at the gene ends were 4 bases for V and 4 bases for J; bases not matched to a gene: 11. This CDR3 spans 16 amino acids. CDR3 nucleotides: TGTGCCAGCAGCCCCCGGTCGGGGGGTCGGTACAATGAGCAGTTCTTC. Protein: CASSPRSGGRYNEQFF.

V and J are TRBV28 and TRBJ1-1, with no clear D. The CDR3 loop spans 11 amino acids. Trimming removed 8 bases at V and 6 bases at J, with 10 bases between. Per germline, CDR1 MDHEN and CDR2 SYDVKM. CDR3 DNA: TGTGCCAGCGGGGTCTCGGCTGAAGCTTTCTTT. Protein product: CASGVSAEAFF.

Only one count was recorded for this clone. The CDR3 DNA follows: TGTGCCAGCAGCGTAGACGGGGATGAACTAGCGAAAACTTCACTAGCCAAAAACATTCAGTACTTC. This encodes CASSVDGDELAKTSLAKNIQYF. This chain links TRBV9 with TRBJ2-4; TRBD2 matches at 7 bases. The CDR3 length is 22 residues. The V segment lost 0 bases and the J segment 0 bases; nucleotides outside the gene matches: 21. Germline V gene lookup returns CDR1 SGDLS and CDR2 YYNGEE.